The text below deals with one T cell receptor beta chain. The antigen is undetermined. The source of the sample is a study of T cells expressing NK-cell markers. Study context: Serological testing identified most of the eight sequenced donors as HCMV-seropositive and one as seronegative. Study observations and caveats: Expanded clones of NKG2C+ T cells had an unclear HCMV specificity.

This CDR3 comprises 15 residues. CDR1 and CDR2 from the germline V gene are KGHSH and LQKENI. Synthesis of TCR beta cDNA relied on 5'RACE template switching carrying UMIs. TCRdb reprocessed the 5' RACE reads, keeping one entry per CDR3 protein, no DNA. Recorded for this sample: 8,000 or so distinct CDR3 sequences. This TCR derives from a man aged 18-75 years in good health. This rearrangement joins TRBV18 to TRBJ2-1. Sequences were obtained from blood T cells: a sorted CD56 or NKG2C T cell subset, CD4+ or CD8+ T cells, or bulk PBMC T cells (not recorded which). This CDR3 reads CASSPLSSSYNEQFF.